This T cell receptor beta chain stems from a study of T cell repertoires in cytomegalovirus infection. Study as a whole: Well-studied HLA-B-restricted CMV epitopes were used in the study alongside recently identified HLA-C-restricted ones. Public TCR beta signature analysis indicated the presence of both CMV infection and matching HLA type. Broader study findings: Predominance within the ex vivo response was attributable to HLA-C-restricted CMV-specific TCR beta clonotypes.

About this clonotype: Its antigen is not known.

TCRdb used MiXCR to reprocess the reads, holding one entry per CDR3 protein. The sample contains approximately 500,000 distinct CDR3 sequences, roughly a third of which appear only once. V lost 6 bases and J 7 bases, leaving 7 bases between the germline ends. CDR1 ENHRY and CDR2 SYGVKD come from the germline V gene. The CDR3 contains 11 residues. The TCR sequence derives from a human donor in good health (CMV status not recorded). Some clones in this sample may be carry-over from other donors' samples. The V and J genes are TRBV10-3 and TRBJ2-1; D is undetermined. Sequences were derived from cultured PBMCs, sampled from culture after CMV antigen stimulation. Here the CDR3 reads CAIRLENEQFF. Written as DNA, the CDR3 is TGTGCCATCAGGTTGGAGAATGAGCAGTTCTTC.